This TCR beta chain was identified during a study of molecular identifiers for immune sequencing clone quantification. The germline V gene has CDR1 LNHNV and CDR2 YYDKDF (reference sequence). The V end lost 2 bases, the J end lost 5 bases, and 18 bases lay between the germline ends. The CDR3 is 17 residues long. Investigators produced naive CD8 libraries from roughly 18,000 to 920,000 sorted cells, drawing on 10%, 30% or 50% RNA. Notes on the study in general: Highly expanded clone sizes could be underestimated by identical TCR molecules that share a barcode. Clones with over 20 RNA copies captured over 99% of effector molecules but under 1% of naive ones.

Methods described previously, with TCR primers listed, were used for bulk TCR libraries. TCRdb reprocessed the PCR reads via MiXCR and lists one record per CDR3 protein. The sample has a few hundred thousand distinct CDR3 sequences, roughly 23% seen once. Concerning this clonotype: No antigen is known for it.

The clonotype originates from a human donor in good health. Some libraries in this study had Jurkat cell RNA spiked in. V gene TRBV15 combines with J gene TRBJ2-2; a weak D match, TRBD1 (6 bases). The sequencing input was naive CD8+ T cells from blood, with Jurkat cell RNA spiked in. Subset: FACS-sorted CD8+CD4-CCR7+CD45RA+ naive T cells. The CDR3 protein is CATSRPPQSQGTGELFF. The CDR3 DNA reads TGTGCCACCAGCAGACCCCCCCAATCCCAGGGGACCGGGGAGCTGTTTTTT. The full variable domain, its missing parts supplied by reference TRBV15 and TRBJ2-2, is DAMVIQNPRYQVTQFGKPVTLSCSQTLNHNVMYWYQQKSSQAPKLLFHYYDKDFNNEADTPDNFQSRRPNTSFCFLDIRSPGLGDTAMYLCATSRPPQSQGTGELFFGEGSRLTVL.